The 13 T cell receptor beta chains below were found in one sample sequenced in a study of blood T cell repertoires in COVID-19. Produced via immunoSEQ multiplex PCR; TCRdb's table is partial and in-frame only. The sample consists of some 110,000 clones, roughly 81% of them appearing once. The sample was peripheral blood. Receptors were obtained from a woman aged 70-85 years with acute or convalescent COVID-19.

This clone was counted a few times. This chain links TRBV19 with TRBJ2-1, with TRBD1 identical over 7 bases. V lost 5 bases, J lost 6 bases, and 4 bases stayed unmatched. Germline-derived CDR1 and CDR2 are LNHDA and SQIVND (reference sequence). This CDR3 region has 13 residues. The CDR3 region is CASSPTGFNEQFF. Written as DNA, the CDR3 is TGTGCCAGTAGTCCGACAGGGTTCAATGAGCAGTTCTTC.

This clone is labeled as medium-sized. The chain is built from TRBV5-6 and TRBJ2-3; 8 nucleotides line up with TRBD2. Trimming at V came to 4 bases and at J to 2 bases, leaving 6 bases not matched to a gene. The CDR3 runs to 15 residues. Per the germline V gene, CDR1 is SGHDT and CDR2 is YYEEEE. The CDR3: CASSRLAGTTDTQYF. The CDR3 DNA reads TGTGCCAGCAGCCGTTTAGCGGGGACCACAGATACGCAGTATTTT.

This sequence joins TRBV30 and TRBJ2-5; TRBD2 matches 8 bases. Germline CDR1 reads GTSNPN; CDR2 reads SVGIG (reference sequence). J was trimmed by 4 bases and V by 2 bases; bases with no gene match: 9. The CDR3 runs to 15 residues. CDR3 loop: CAWSSGLGPRETQYF. Written as DNA, the CDR3 is TGTGCCTGGAGTTCGGGACTAGGGCCAAGAGAGACCCAGTACTTC.

This chain joins TRBV19 and TRBJ2-5; 9 nucleotides align to TRBD1. V was clipped by 6 bases and J by 1 base; unmatched bases: 6. Germline V gives CDR1 LNHDA, CDR2 SQIVND (reference sequence). The CDR3 is 15 residues long. The CDR3 region is CASRKGQGLQETQYF. In DNA, the CDR3 is TGTGCCAGTAGGAAGGGACAGGGCCTCCAAGAGACCCAGTACTTC. Drawing the rest from reference TRBV19 and TRBJ2-5, the complete variable domain is DGGITQSPKYLFRKEGQNVTLSCEQNLNHDAMYWYRQDPGQGLRLIYYSQIVNDFQKGDIAEGYSVSREKKESFPLTVTSAQKNPTAFYLCASRKGQGLQETQYFGPGTRLLVL.

This clone occurred once. This chain uses TRBV6-6 with TRBJ1-3; no clear D. Deletions cut 0 bases from V and 2 bases from J, with 11 bases between. The CDR3 contains 16 residues. The germline V gene encodes CDR1 MNHNY and CDR2 SVGAGI (reference sequence). The CDR3 nucleotides read TGTGCCAGCAGTTACTCGATTGGCGGGCCTGGAAACACCATATATTTT. It encodes CASSYSIGGPGNTIYF.

The chain employs TRBV5-5 and TRBJ1-5; D not certain. Trimming left V 0 bases short and J 2 bases short, with 6 bases between. Germline V gene lookup returns CDR1 SGHKS and CDR2 YYEKEE (reference sequence). The CDR3 has 14 residues. CDR3 in DNA: TGTGCCAGCAGCTTGGGGAGGGGCAATCAGCCCCAGCATTTT. This encodes CASSLGRGNQPQHF. The full variable domain, with the rest looked up from reference TRBV5-5 and TRBJ1-5, is DAGVTQSPTHLIKTRGQQVTLRCSPISGHKSVSWYQQVLGQGPQFIFQYYEKEERGRGNFPDRFSARQFPNYSSELNVNALLLGDSALYLCASSLGRGNQPQHFGDGTRLSIL.

Only one count was recorded for this clone. V usage is TRBV7-2 and J usage is TRBJ2-7, with 7 bases lining up with TRBD2. This CDR3 has 14 amino acids. The V gene end was trimmed by 8 bases and the J gene end by 4 bases; junction bases not matched to a gene: 11. Germline loops: CDR1 SGHTA, CDR2 FQGNSA. CDR3: CASYAAGKSYEQYF. CDR3 bases: TGTGCCAGCTATGCAGCGGGGAAATCGTACGAGCAGTACTTC. The variable domain in full, completed from reference TRBV7-2 and TRBJ2-7, reads GAGVSQSPSNKVTEKGKDVELRCDPISGHTALYWYRQSLGQGLEFLIYFQGNSAPDKSGLPSDRFSAERTGGSVSTLTIQRTQQEDSAVYLCASYAAGKSYEQYFGPGTRLTVT.

The chain has TRBV5-6 and TRBJ1-2; 10 bases map to TRBD1. The CDR3 sequence is 16 residues long. V shed 2 bases and J 4 bases; nucleotides not matched to a gene: 8. The V gene's germline CDR1 is SGHDT and CDR2 YYEEEE. The CDR3 region is CASSLLTGGAIYGYTF. CDR3 DNA: TGTGCCAGCAGCTTATTGACAGGGGGCGCGATCTATGGCTACACCTTC. The full variable domain, rest sourced from reference TRBV5-6 and TRBJ1-2, is DAGVTQSPTHLIKTRGQQVTLRCSPKSGHDTVSWYQQALGQGPQFIFQYYEEEERQRGNFPDRFSGHQFPNYSSELNVNALLLGDSALYLCASSLLTGGAIYGYTFGSGTRLTVV.

On this clone: Other DNA sequences in this specimen translate into the identical CDR3. The rearrangement uses TRBV7-9 and TRBJ1-5; D is perhaps TRBD1 (5 bases). CDR3 length equals 13 residues. Germline lookup yields CDR1 SEHNR and CDR2 FQNEAQ (reference sequence). V was pared by 3 bases and J by 5 bases, with 8 bases between. In DNA form, the CDR3 reads TGTGCCAGCAGCTTGCAGGGTGATCAGCCCCAGCATTTT. This encodes CASSLQGDQPQHF.

The chain couples TRBV2 to TRBJ2-3; 9 positions match TRBD2. Germline lookup yields CDR1 SNHLY and CDR2 FYNNEI. The length of the CDR3 is 14 residues. V was clipped by 10 bases and J by 3 bases; unmatched bases: 8. The CDR3 region is CATSGLAGTDTQYF. The CDR3 coding sequence is TGTGCCACCTCGGGACTAGCTGGGACAGATACGCAGTATTTT.

The chain uses TRBV27 and TRBJ2-1, with 8 bases fitting TRBD2. With V trimmed by 4 bases and J by 5 bases, 10 bases remained unmatched. The CDR3 sequence is 16 residues long. Per the germline V gene, CDR1 is MNHEY and CDR2 is SMNVEV (reference sequence). CDR3 region: CASSSHRAGGHNEQFF. For the CDR3, the DNA is TGTGCCAGCAGTTCTCACAGGGCGGGGGGCCACAATGAGCAGTTCTTC.

The chain employs TRBV6-5 and TRBJ1-1; possible D gene TRBD1, 6 bases. Germline V lookup: CDR1 MNHEY, CDR2 SVGAGI. Trimming cost V 0 bases and J 7 bases, with 12 bases left between them. CDR3 size: 14 residues. CDR3 bases: TGTGCCAGCAGTTACTCCGCAGGGGTGAGTGAAGCTTTCTTT. This translates into CASSYSAGVSEAFF.

V gene TRBV19 combines with J gene TRBJ2-3; TRBD1 is a possible D gene (5 bases). Trimming cost V 7 bases and J 4 bases, with 12 bases left between them. Germline values: CDR1 LNHDA, CDR2 SQIVND (reference sequence). CDR3 length: 13 residues. CDR3 nucleotides: TGTGCCAGTACTTCAGGGTTCCCAGATACGCAGTATTTT. Its protein is CASTSGFPDTQYF. Filled out from reference TRBV19 and TRBJ2-3, the complete variable domain reads DGGITQSPKYLFRKEGQNVTLSCEQNLNHDAMYWYRQDPGQGLRLIYYSQIVNDFQKGDIAEGYSVSREKKESFPLTVTSAQKNPTAFYLCASTSGFPDTQYFGPGTRLTVL.